The source of this TCR beta chain is a study of neurological immune-mediated disorders (dated by TCRdb to between 2019 and 2020). At the level of the whole study: Peripheral blood TCR-beta repertoires from HTLV-I-associated myelopathy (HAM/TSP) patients, multiple sclerosis patients and healthy controls were compared by UMI-based sequencing. Alongside PBMC samples, the set of 80 to 130 TCR-beta libraries contained longitudinal samples, technical triplicates, and paired CD4+ and CD8+ T-cell subsets that had been sorted. The cohort was made up of about 65 subjects, consisting of around 14 HAM/TSP patients, about 35 multiple sclerosis patients and around 20 healthy controls. Overall study outcomes, separate from this receptor: No identical CDR3 amino acid sequences were found to be shared among expanded clones across subjects, suggesting that TCR-beta repertoires were private in all groups. TCR clonal expansion was highest in HAM/TSP patients and lowest in MS patients, with MS patients falling below even healthy controls.

cDNA was synthesized by template-switch 5'RACE using a primer carrying a 10-nucleotide random unique molecular identifier by which each TCR transcript was tagged. Every sequencing run covered 15-18 subjects and yielded more than 200 million TCR-beta sequences. Total RNA was extracted with the RNeasy kit. The KAPA Real-time Library Amplification kit was used to amplify TCR-beta VDJ regions with primers for the TCR constant region and the 5'RACE anchor. A first PCR added sample indexes and Illumina adaptors, after which a second PCR increased the library yield. The roughly 650 bp TCR product was size-selected on a 2% E-gel SizeSelection system after Ampure bead purification. Before pooling, library quality was assessed on a Bioanalyzer, concentration was determined with Qubit, and library quantification was performed with the Kapa Library Quantification kit. Libraries were sequenced paired-end 2 x 150 bp on an Illumina HiSeq 2500. To increase sequence diversity, roughly 23-30% phiX was spiked into each library pool. In the source study's methods: Quality-filtered reads were processed with the UMI-based MiGEC pipeline, and over 75% of raw TCR sequences were removed by the MiGEC pipeline during error correction. VDJ genes were aligned to IMGT germline references, and clonotypes were defined by unique CDR3 amino acid sequence plus V-J genes. Clonal expansion, Shannon diversity and CDR3 relatedness (CalcPairwiseDistances, ClusterSamples) were evaluated with VDJtools, and phylogenetic trees were built with CLCbio workbench. Using coefficient-of-variation modelling across technical triplicates, the study counted a clone as expanded if it had at least 8 unique UMIs. TCRdb reanalyzed the raw reads on its own, using fastp at Q25 for trimming and MiXCR for clone calling, and kept in-frame beta chains. Duplicate CDR3 protein sequences are folded into a single record with the most common DNA and genes. The authors' filters were not applied to this entry. The sample data list tens of thousands of distinct CDR3 sequences, and roughly 4.8% of these were observed just once. The top ten constitute roughly 10% of the sample.

The healthy controls were volunteers from a blood bank in Maryland, USA. Sorted-subset TCR libraries were prepared from around 1 million sorted CD4+ or CD8+ T cells. Peripheral blood was subjected to Ficoll-Hypaque density gradient centrifugation to isolate PBMCs, which were then cryopreserved in liquid nitrogen. The study also sequenced paired sorted CD4+ and CD8+ subsets from healthy controls, HAM/TSP patients and MS patients. The sample holds many counts of this clonotype. Its antigen is currently not known. No qualities accompany the bases; no much larger clone lies one base away. The germline V gene provides CDR1 SGHTA and CDR2 FQGNSA. Inclusive of the bounding cysteine and phenylalanine, the CDR3 is 17 residues long. Of the read, only the CDR3 DNA is kept; its 51 bases are in frame from base 1. V is cut by 6 bases and J by 1 base, and the space between the germline ends is 21 bases.

The chain links TRBV7-2 with TRBJ2-5; the D gene cannot be resolved beyond TRBD1 or TRBD2, each matching 6 bases. The receptor was derived from a man between 18 and 29 years old in good health. Sequencing was done on a sample of CD4+ T cells from blood. In nucleotides, the sequence is TGTGCCAGCAGGGGGCACGGGACCAGGGGAGGCCAAGAGACCCAGTACTTC. Translated, this gives CASRGHGTRGGQETQYF.